This entry describes one T cell receptor (beta chain). What it binds is unknown. Sample treatment: roughly ten-day PBMC culture with coronavirus spike peptide pools or control peptides (ViraFEST assay). Half-medium changes with fresh IL-2 medium occurred on days 3 and 7. The entry originates in a study of vaccination and CD4 T cells after COVID-19. At the level of the study: For post-vaccine samples, collection took place a median about 72 days after dose two, ranging from 14 to 241. Study conclusions and caveats: Convalescent patients saw a median around 83% of their reactive clones show up only after vaccination.

Cultured CD4+ T-cell DNA underwent Oncomine TCR Beta short-read sequencing. It was from cultured CD4+ T cells that genomic DNA was extracted. Each CDR3 protein gets one entry after TCRdb re-called the PCR reads with MiXCR. The sample holds 14,000 to 15,000 distinct CDR3 sequences; roughly 50% are singletons and the top ten take around 4%. There are 13 residues in the CDR3. From germline, CDR1 is SQVTM and CDR2 ANQGSEA. V lost 5 bases and J 0 bases, leaving 11 bases between the germline ends. This chain joins TRBV29-1 and TRBJ2-7; D gene ambiguous. The source was CD4+ T cells from blood, cultured in vitro, collected before SARS-CoV-2 vaccination. The TCR comes from a human donor who had recovered from COVID-19. CDR3 coding DNA: TGCAGCGTTCGCCAGGCAAGCTCCTACGAGCAGTACTTC. This codes for CSVRQASSYEQYF.